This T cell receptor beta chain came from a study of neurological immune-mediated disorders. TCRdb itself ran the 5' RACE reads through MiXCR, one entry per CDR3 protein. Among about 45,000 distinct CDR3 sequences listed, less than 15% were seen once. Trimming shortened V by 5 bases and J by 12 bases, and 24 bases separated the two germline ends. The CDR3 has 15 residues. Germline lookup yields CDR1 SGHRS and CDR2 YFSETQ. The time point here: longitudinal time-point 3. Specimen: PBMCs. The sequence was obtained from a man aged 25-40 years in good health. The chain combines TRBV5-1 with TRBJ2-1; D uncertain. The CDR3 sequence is CASRHDGWTTTGQFF. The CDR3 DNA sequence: TGCGCCAGCAGACACGATGGGTGGACCACCACCGGGCAGTTCTTC. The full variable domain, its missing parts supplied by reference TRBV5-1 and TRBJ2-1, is KAGVTQTPRYLIKTRGQQVTLSCSPISGHRSVSWYQQTPGQGLQFLFEYFSETQRNKGNFPGRFSGRQFSNSRSEMNVSTLELGDSALYLCASRHDGWTTTGQFFGPGTRLTVL.